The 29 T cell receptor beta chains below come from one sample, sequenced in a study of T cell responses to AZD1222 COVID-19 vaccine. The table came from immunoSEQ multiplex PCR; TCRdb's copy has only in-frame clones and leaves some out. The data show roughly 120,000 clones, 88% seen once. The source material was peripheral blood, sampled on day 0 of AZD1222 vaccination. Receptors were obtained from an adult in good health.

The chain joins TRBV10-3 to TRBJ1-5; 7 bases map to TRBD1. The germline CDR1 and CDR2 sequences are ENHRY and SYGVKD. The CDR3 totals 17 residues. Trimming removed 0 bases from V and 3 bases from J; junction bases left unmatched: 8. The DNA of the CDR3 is TGTGCCATCAGTGAGTCACGGGCAGGGGGAATCAATCAGCCCCAGCATTTT. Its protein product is CAISESRAGGINQPQHF.

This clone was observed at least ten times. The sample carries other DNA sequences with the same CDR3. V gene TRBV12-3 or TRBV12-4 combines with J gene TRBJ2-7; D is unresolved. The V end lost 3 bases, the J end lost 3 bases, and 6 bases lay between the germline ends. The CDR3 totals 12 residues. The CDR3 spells CASSFLSYEQYF. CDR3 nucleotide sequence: TGTGCCAGCAGTTTCCTGAGCTACGAGCAGTACTTC.

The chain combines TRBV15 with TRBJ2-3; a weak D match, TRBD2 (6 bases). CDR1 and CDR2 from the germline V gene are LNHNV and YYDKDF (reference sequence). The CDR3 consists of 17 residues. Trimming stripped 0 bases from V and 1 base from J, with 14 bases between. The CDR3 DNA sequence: TGTGCCACCAGCAGAGATCGTCCCGGAGGGGGCACAGATACGCAGTATTTT. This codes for CATSRDRPGGGTDTQYF.

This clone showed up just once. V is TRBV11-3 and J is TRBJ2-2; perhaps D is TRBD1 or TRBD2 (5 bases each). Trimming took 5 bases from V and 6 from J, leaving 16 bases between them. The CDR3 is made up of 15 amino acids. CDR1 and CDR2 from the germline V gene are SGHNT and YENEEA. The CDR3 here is CASSLRGTGAGELFF. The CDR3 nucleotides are TGTGCCAGCAGCCTAAGAGGGACCGGGGCCGGGGAGCTGTTTTTT.

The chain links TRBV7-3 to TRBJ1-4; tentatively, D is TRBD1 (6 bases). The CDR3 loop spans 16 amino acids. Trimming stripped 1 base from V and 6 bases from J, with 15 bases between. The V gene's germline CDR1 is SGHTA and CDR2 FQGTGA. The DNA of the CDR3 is TGTGCCAGCAGCTTAATTCCTGGGGGGGCTGATGAAAAACTGTTTTTT. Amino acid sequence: CASSLIPGGADEKLFF.

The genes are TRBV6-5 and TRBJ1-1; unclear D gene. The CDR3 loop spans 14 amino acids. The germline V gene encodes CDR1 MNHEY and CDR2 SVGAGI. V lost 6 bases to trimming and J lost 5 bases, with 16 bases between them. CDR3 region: CASSQAGGRTEAFF. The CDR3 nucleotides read TGTGCCAGCAGCCAAGCGGGTGGGCGTACTGAAGCTTTCTTT.

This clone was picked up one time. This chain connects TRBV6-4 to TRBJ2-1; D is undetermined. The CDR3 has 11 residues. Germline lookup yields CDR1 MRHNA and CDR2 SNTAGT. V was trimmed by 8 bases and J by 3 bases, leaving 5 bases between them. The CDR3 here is CASGDYNEQFF. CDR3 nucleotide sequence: TGTGCCAGCGGAGACTACAATGAGCAGTTCTTC.

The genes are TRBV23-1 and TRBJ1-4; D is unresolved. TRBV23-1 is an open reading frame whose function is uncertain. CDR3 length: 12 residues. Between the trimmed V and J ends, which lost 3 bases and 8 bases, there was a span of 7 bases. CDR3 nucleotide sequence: TGCGCCAGCAGTCACCTACCCGAAAAACTGTTTTTT. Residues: CASSHLPEKLFF.

Written as DNA, the CDR3 is TGTGCCAGCAGTATACCGGGGGGACCGAACACTGAAGCTTTCTTT. Translated: CASSIPGGPNTEAFF. V is TRBV27 and J is TRBJ1-1; D is perhaps TRBD1 (5 bases). The V gene's germline CDR1 is MNHEY and CDR2 SMNVEV (reference sequence). CDR3 length: 15 residues. Deletions cut 5 bases from V and 1 base from J, with 14 bases between.

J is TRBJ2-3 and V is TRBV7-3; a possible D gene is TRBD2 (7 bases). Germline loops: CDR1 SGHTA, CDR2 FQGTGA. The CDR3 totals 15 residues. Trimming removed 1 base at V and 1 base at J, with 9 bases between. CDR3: CASSLRGGGTDTQYF. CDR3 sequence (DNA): TGTGCCAGCAGCTTAAGGGGGGGCGGCACAGATACGCAGTATTTT.

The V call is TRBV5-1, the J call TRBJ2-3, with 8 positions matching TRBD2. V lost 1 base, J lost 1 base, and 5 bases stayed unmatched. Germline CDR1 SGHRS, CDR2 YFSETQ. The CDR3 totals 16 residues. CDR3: CASSLTPGGGTDTQYF. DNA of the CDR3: TGCGCCAGCAGCTTGACGCCGGGAGGGGGCACAGATACGCAGTATTTT.

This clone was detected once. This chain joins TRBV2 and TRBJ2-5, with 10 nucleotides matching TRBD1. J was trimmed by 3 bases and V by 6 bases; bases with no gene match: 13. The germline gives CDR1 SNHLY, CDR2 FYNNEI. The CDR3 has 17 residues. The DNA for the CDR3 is TGTGCCAGCAGACACCCCGGGACAGGGGACCTGGAAGAGACCCAGTACTTC. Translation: CASRHPGTGDLEETQYF.

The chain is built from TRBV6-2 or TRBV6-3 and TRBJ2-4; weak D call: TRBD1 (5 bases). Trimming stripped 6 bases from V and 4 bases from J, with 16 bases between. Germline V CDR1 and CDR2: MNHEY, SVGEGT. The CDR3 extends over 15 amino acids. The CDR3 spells CASSTHLGQKNIQYF. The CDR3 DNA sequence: TGTGCCAGCAGCACCCATCTGGGGCAGAAAAACATTCAGTACTTC.

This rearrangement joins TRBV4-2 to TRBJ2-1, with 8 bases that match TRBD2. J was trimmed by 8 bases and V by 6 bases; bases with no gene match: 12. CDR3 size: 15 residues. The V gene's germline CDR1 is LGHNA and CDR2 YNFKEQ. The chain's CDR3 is CASSTFGRANDEQFF. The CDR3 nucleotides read TGTGCCAGCAGTACGTTCGGGAGGGCCAACGATGAGCAGTTCTTC.

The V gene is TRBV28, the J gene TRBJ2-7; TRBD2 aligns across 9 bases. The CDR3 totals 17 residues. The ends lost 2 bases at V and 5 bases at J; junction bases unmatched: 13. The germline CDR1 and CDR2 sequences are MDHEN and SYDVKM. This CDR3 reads CASSLPTSGPLGDEQYF. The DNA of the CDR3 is TGTGCCAGCAGTTTACCAACTAGCGGGCCCCTCGGTGACGAGCAGTACTTC.

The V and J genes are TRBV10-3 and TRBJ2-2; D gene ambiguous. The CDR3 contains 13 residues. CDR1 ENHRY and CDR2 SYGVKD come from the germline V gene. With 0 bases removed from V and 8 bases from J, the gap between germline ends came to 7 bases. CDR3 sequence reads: CAISESHGGELFF. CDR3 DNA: TGTGCCATCAGTGAGTCGCATGGAGGGGAGCTGTTTTTT.

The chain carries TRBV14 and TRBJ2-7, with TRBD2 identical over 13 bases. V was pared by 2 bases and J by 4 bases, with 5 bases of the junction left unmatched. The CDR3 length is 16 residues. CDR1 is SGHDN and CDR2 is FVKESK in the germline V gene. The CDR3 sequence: CASSQWGLAGSYEQYF. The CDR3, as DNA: TGTGCCAGCAGCCAATGGGGACTAGCGGGATCGTACGAGCAGTACTTC.

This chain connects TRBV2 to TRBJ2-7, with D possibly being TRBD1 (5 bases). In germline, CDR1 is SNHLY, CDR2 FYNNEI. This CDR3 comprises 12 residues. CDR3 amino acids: CAEGDPSYEQYF. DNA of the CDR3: TGTGCAGAAGGGGATCCCTCCTACGAGCAGTACTTC.

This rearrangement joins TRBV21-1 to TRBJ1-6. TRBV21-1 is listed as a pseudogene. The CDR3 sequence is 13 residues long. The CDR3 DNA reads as TGTGCCAGCAGCAAAATGGAGGAGGCCAACCTCCACTTT. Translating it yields CASSKMEEANLHF.

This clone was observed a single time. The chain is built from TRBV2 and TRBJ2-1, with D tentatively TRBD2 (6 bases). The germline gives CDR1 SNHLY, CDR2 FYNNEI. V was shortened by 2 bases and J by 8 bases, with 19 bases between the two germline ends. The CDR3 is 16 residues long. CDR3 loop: CASSEFGGPSSYEQFF. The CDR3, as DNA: TGTGCCAGCAGTGAATTCGGGGGACCTTCGAGCTATGAGCAGTTCTTC.

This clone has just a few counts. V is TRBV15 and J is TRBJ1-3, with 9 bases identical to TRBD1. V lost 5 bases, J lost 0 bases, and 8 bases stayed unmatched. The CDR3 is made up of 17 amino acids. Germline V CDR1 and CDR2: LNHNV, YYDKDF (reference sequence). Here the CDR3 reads CATSATTGQGSGNTIYF. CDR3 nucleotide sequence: TGTGCCACCAGCGCCACGACGGGACAGGGCTCTGGAAACACCATATATTTT. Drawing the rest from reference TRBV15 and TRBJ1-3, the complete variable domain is DAMVIQNPRYQVTQFGKPVTLSCSQTLNHNVMYWYQQKSSQAPKLLFHYYDKDFNNEADTPDNFQSRRPNTSFCFLDIRSPGLGDTAMYLCATSATTGQGSGNTIYFGEGSWLTVV.

CDR3 in DNA: TGTGCCAGCAGCTTAGCGCGGGGGACAGGGGGAGAGACCCAGTACTTC. Its translation is CASSLARGTGGETQYF. The chain joins TRBV7-9 to TRBJ2-5; 11 bases are shared with TRBD1. After removal of 0 bases from V and 4 bases from J, the junction contained 4 bases not matched to a gene. CDR1 is SEHNR, CDR2 FQNEAQ, per germline (reference sequence). CDR3 length: 16 residues.

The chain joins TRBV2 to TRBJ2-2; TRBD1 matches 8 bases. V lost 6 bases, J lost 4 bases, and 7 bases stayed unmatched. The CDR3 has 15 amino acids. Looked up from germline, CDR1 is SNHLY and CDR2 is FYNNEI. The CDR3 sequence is CASSLTGDSTGELFF. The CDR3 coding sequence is TGTGCCAGCAGCCTGACAGGGGATAGCACCGGGGAGCTGTTTTTT. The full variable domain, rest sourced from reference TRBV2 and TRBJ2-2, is EPEVTQTPSHQVTQMGQEVILRCVPISNHLYFYWYRQILGQKVEFLVSFYNNEISEKSEIFDDQFSVERPDGSNFTLKIRSTKLEDSAMYFCASSLTGDSTGELFFGEGSRLTVL.

For the CDR3, the DNA is TGTGCCAGCAGCTCCGTACTGACAGGGATGGCTAATGAAAAACTGTTTTTT. Translation gives CASSSVLTGMANEKLFF. V is TRBV7-9 and J is TRBJ1-4, with 7 nucleotides matching TRBD1. V was pared by 4 bases and J by 3 bases, with 11 bases of the junction left unmatched. CDR1 and CDR2 (germline): SEHNR, FQNEAQ (reference sequence). This CDR3 has 17 amino acids.

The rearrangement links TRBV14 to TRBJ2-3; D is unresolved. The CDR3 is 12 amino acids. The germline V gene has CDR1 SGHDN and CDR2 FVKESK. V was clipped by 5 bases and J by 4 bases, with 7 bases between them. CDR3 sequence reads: CASSTRPDTQYF. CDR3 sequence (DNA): TGTGCCAGCAGCACCCGCCCAGATACGCAGTATTTT.

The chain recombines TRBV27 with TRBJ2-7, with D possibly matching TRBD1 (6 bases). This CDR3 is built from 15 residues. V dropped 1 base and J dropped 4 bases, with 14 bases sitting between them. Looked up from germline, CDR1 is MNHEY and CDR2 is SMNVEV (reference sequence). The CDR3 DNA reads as TGTGCCAGCAGTTTATTAGGGCAGGGGCGGTACGAGCAGTACTTC. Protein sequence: CASSLLGQGRYEQYF.

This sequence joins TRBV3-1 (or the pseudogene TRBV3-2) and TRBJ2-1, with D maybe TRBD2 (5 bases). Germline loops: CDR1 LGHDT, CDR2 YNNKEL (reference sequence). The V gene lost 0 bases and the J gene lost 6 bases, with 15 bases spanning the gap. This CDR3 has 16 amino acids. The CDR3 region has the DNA TGTGCCAGCAGCCAAGATAAACGCCTAGCTGGCAATGAGCAGTTCTTC. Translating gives CASSQDKRLAGNEQFF.

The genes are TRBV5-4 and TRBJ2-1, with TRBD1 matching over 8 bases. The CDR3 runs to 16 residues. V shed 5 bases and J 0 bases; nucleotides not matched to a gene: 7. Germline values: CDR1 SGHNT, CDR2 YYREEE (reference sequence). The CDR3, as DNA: TGTGCCAGCAGAGCAGGGGGCCCCAGCTCCTACAATGAGCAGTTCTTC. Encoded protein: CASRAGGPSSYNEQFF.

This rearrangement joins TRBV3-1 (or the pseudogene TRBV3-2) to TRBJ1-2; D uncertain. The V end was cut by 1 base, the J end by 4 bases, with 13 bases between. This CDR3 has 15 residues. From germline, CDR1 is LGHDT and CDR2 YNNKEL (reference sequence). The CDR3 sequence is CASSQGSGPIYGYTF. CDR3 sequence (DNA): TGTGCCAGCAGCCAAGGGAGCGGGCCGATCTATGGCTACACCTTC.